The sequence of this T cell receptor beta chain was determined in a study of shared clonotypes between healthy human individuals. About the study: For every donor, three CD4 naive, three CD4 memory, two CD8 naive and one CD8 memory plates were used.

Sequenced by immunoSEQ multiplex PCR; TCRdb stores in-frame clones only, minus some. This table holds some 2.3 million clones, 85% to 95% found once. CDR3 length: 19 residues. Germline CDR1 is MGHRA and CDR2 is YSYEKL. With 1 base removed from V and 1 base from J, the gap between germline ends came to 20 bases. Sequencing input: naive CD4+ T cells from PBMCs. Regarding subset: CD45RA+ positively selected. The TCR originated in a man between 18 and 29 years old in good health. Some clones in this sample may be carry-over from other donors' samples. The V and J genes are TRBV4-1 and TRBJ2-1; a weak D match, TRBD2 (5 bases). CDR3 sequence (DNA): TGCGCCAGCAGCCAAGTCCCCCCAACCGGTAGCGTGTCCTACAATGAGCAGTTCTTC. It translates to CASSQVPPTGSVSYNEQFF.